Presented here are 26 T cell receptor beta chains from one specimen sequenced in a study of shared clonotypes between healthy human individuals. It was CD45RO-negative cells, positively selected for CCR7, that made up naive CD8 cells, with terminally differentiated effector memory CD45RA+ cells excluded. Sequenced by immunoSEQ multiplex PCR; TCRdb stores in-frame clones only, minus some. The sample shows millions of clones, just over 90% of them seen only once. What was sequenced was naive CD8+ T cells from PBMCs. These receptors were obtained from a man aged 18 to 30 in good health. Some clones in this sample may be carry-over from other donors' samples.

In this sample, this clone turned up once. This CDR3 reads CASSTLAGDNEQYF. As DNA, the CDR3 is TGTGCCAGCAGCACTCTAGCGGGAGATAACGAGCAGTACTTC. This sequence joins TRBV16 and TRBJ2-7; the match to TRBD2 covers 10 bases. CDR1 and CDR2 from the germline V gene are KGHSY and FQNENV. V trimming: 5 bases; J trimming: 5 bases; junction bases outside the gene matches: 6. This CDR3 contains 14 residues.

This clone was seen only a few times. Other DNA sequences in the same sample also yield this CDR3. The genes are TRBV7-9 and TRBJ2-7, with D possibly TRBD2 on 6 matching bases. Looked up from germline, CDR1 is SEHNR and CDR2 is FQNEAQ (reference sequence). The CDR3 totals 10 residues. Trimming stripped 5 bases from V and 7 bases from J, with 6 bases between. CDR3 nucleotide sequence: TGTGCCAGCAGCCGGGGGGAGCAGTACTTC. This sequence encodes CASSRGEQYF.

The table lists this clone with a few counts. The rearrangement links TRBV6-6 to TRBJ1-1, with TRBD1 matching 9 bases. The germline V gene encodes CDR1 MNHNY and CDR2 SVGAGI (reference sequence). The CDR3 is made up of 10 amino acids. V was pared by 10 bases and J by 11 bases, with 5 bases of the junction left unmatched. This chain's CDR3 is CATQGQGAFF. The CDR3 DNA reads TGTGCCACCCAAGGACAGGGGGCTTTCTTT.

This clone was seen more than once but under ten times. The chain couples TRBV19 to TRBJ2-1, with D hard to call. CDR3 length equals 12 residues. The germline V gene has CDR1 LNHDA and CDR2 SQIVND (reference sequence). V lost 3 bases, J lost 8 bases, and 8 bases lay in between. For the CDR3, the DNA is TGTGCCAGTAGTATGATGGGCGATGAGCAGTTCTTC. Protein sequence: CASSMMGDEQFF.

The rearrangement links TRBV5-1 to TRBJ2-7; 7 bases fit TRBD2. Per germline, CDR1 SGHRS and CDR2 YFSETQ. The ends lost 7 bases at V and 2 bases at J; junction bases unmatched: 18. The CDR3 is 17 amino acids. CDR3 loop: CASYPTGRSGKPYEQYF. CDR3 nucleotides: TGCGCCAGCTATCCCACGGGTCGAAGCGGGAAACCCTACGAGCAGTACTTC.

The chain employs TRBV27 and TRBJ2-7; perhaps TRBD2 as D (6 bases). Per the germline V gene, CDR1 is MNHEY and CDR2 is SMNVEV (reference sequence). CDR3 length equals 14 residues. V was cut by 5 bases and J by 5 bases, with 16 bases left in between. The chain's CDR3 is CASSLTSWTNEQYF. The CDR3 DNA reads TGTGCCAGCAGTCTTACTAGCTGGACTAACGAGCAGTACTTC.

The rearrangement links TRBV7-9 to TRBJ2-1, with D uncertain. CDR1 and CDR2 from the germline V gene are SEHNR and FQNEAQ (reference sequence). This CDR3 comprises 15 residues. Trimming took 0 bases from V and 5 from J, leaving 11 bases between them. The CDR3 loop is CASSLAVRQNNEQFF. The CDR3 bases are TGTGCCAGCAGCTTAGCAGTTCGACAAAACAATGAGCAGTTCTTC.

J is TRBJ1-5 and V is TRBV15, with 8 positions matching TRBD1. The CDR3 is 16 residues long. The V segment lost 6 bases and the J segment 0 bases; nucleotides outside the gene matches: 7. CDR1 LNHNV and CDR2 YYDKDF come from the germline V gene (reference sequence). The CDR3, as DNA: TGTGCCACCAGGGGGACAGGCACTTATAGCAATCAGCCCCAGCATTTT. It specifies CATRGTGTYSNQPQHF. The full variable domain, completed using reference TRBV15 and TRBJ1-5, is DAMVIQNPRYQVTQFGKPVTLSCSQTLNHNVMYWYQQKSSQAPKLLFHYYDKDFNNEADTPDNFQSRRPNTSFCFLDIRSPGLGDTAMYLCATRGTGTYSNQPQHFGDGTRLSIL.

V and J are TRBV7-2 and TRBJ1-1, with TRBD1 matching 7 bases. V shed 4 bases, J shed 1 base, and the junction held 6 bases outside the gene matches. Germline V CDR1 and CDR2: SGHTA, FQGNSA. There are 15 residues in the CDR3. CDR3 nucleotide sequence: TGTGCCAGCAGCTGGGGGGACAGTGAGAACACTGAAGCTTTCTTT. It translates to CASSWGDSENTEAFF.

The genes are TRBV7-9 and TRBJ2-7, with TRBD1 matching over 10 bases. The V gene's germline CDR1 is SEHNR and CDR2 FQNEAQ (reference sequence). The CDR3 consists of 16 residues. Trimming removed 1 base from V and 5 bases from J; junction bases left unmatched: 8. CDR3 nucleotides: TGTGCCAGCAGCTTAGACTTACGACAGGGGGCTCACGAGCAGTACTTC. Protein product: CASSLDLRQGAHEQYF.

The rearrangement links TRBV7-9 to TRBJ2-7; 9 bases are a match to TRBD1. This CDR3 has 14 residues. The germline gives CDR1 SEHNR, CDR2 FQNEAQ (reference sequence). Trimming removed 5 bases from V and 5 bases from J; junction bases left unmatched: 7. CDR3 sequence reads: CASSPRTGVHEQYF. CDR3 bases: TGTGCCAGCAGCCCCCGGACAGGGGTGCACGAGCAGTACTTC.

The genes are TRBV6-5 and TRBJ2-5; D unclear. CDR3 length: 13 residues. CDR1 and CDR2 from the germline V gene are MNHEY and SVGAGI. V lost 5 bases and J 4 bases, leaving 11 bases between the germline ends. The CDR3 region has the DNA TGTGCCAGCAGTCCGGCATACAGAGAGACCCAGTACTTC. Protein product: CASSPAYRETQYF.

The chain joins TRBV6-1 to TRBJ2-7; D may be TRBD1 (6 bases). Germline V gene sequence: CDR1 MNHNS, CDR2 SASEGT. V lost 5 bases, J lost 0 bases, and 11 bases lay in between. This CDR3 spans 14 amino acids. This chain's CDR3 is CASSIRTVSYEQYF. The CDR3 DNA sequence: TGTGCCAGCAGTATTCGGACAGTCTCCTACGAGCAGTACTTC.

The J gene is TRBJ2-1, the V gene TRBV7-9; 8 bases line up with TRBD2. J was trimmed by 7 bases and V by 0 bases; bases with no gene match: 8. The CDR3 extends over 16 amino acids. Germline-derived CDR1 and CDR2 are SEHNR and FQNEAQ (reference sequence). The CDR3 coding sequence is TGTGCCAGCAGCTTAGCCCCAGCGGGAGTGGGGAATGAGCAGTTCTTC. Encoded protein: CASSLAPAGVGNEQFF. The variable domain in full, with the rest retrieved from reference TRBV7-9 and TRBJ2-1, is DTGVSQNPRHKITKRGQNVTFRCDPISEHNRLYWYRQTLGQGPEFLTYFQNEAQLEKSRLLSDRFSAERPKGSFSTLEIQRTEQGDSAMYLCASSLAPAGVGNEQFFGPGTRLTVL.

This chain joins TRBV9 and TRBJ2-2; no reliable D call. The CDR3 sequence is 15 residues long. Deletions cut 0 bases from V and 4 bases from J, with 10 bases between. Germline V gives CDR1 SGDLS, CDR2 YYNGEE. CDR3 DNA: TGTGCCAGCAGCGTAGGAGGAAAGGGCACCGGGGAGCTGTTTTTT. Amino acid sequence: CASSVGGKGTGELFF.

V and J are TRBV27 and TRBJ2-7, with 9 bases identical to TRBD1. With V trimmed by 3 bases and J by 2 bases, 8 bases remained unmatched. The germline V gene encodes CDR1 MNHEY and CDR2 SMNVEV (reference sequence). The CDR3 has 16 residues. CDR3 residues: CASSFFDRGATYEQYF. For the CDR3, the DNA is TGTGCCAGCAGTTTCTTCGACAGGGGGGCAACCTACGAGCAGTACTTC.

The V and J genes are TRBV2 and TRBJ2-2, with 14 positions matching TRBD2. V lost 2 bases and J lost 8; bases outside the gene matches: 4. The CDR3 runs to 16 residues. CDR1 and CDR2 (germline): SNHLY, FYNNEI. Written as DNA, the CDR3 is TGTGCCAGCAGTGAAAGGCGGACTAGCGGGAGGGGGGAGCTGTTTTTT. This codes for CASSERRTSGRGELFF. The full variable domain, rest sourced from reference TRBV2 and TRBJ2-2, is EPEVTQTPSHQVTQMGQEVILRCVPISNHLYFYWYRQILGQKVEFLVSFYNNEISEKSEIFDDQFSVERPDGSNFTLKIRSTKLEDSAMYFCASSERRTSGRGELFFGEGSRLTVL.

This chain connects TRBV12-5 to TRBJ2-1; TRBD2 matches 7 bases. After removal of 3 bases from V and 5 bases from J, the junction contained 7 bases not matched to a gene. The V gene's germline CDR1 is LGHNT and CDR2 FRNRAP. The CDR3 has 15 residues. CDR3 loop: CASGFSGGRNNEQFF. The DNA for the CDR3 is TGTGCTAGTGGTTTTTCGGGGGGAAGAAACAATGAGCAGTTCTTC.

J is TRBJ2-1 and V is TRBV4-1; D gene unclear. There are 12 residues in the CDR3. V was trimmed by 2 bases and J by 10 bases, leaving 9 bases between them. CDR1 is MGHRA, CDR2 YSYEKL, per germline. This chain's CDR3 is CASSQRPSEQFF. In DNA form, the CDR3 reads TGCGCCAGCAGCCAAAGGCCGTCCGAGCAGTTCTTC.

The chain recombines TRBV13 with TRBJ1-3, with D maybe TRBD1 (6 bases). V lost 1 base to trimming and J lost 4 bases, with 11 bases between them. This CDR3 region has 15 residues. Germline V lookup: CDR1 PRHDT, CDR2 FYEKMQ (reference sequence). The CDR3 DNA reads TGTGCCAGCAGCTTAGACGGGGGGCAAGGAAACACCATATATTTT. It yields the protein CASSLDGGQGNTIYF.

V is TRBV7-9 and J is TRBJ2-7; no clear D. V lost 3 bases and J 4 bases, leaving 10 bases between the germline ends. The CDR3 totals 13 residues. Germline-derived CDR1 and CDR2 are SEHNR and FQNEAQ (reference sequence). CDR3 sequence reads: CASSLSAQYEQYF. The CDR3 DNA sequence: TGTGCCAGCAGCTTGTCGGCACAATACGAGCAGTACTTC.

Regarding this clone: Other DNA sequences in this sample translate to the same CDR3. The chain couples TRBV19 to TRBJ2-7, with 10 bases matching TRBD1. Germline V gene data show CDR1 as LNHDA and CDR2 as SQIVND (reference sequence). The CDR3 totals 13 residues. The V segment lost 10 bases and the J segment 3 bases; nucleotides outside the gene matches: 6. The CDR3 loop is CATRGTGDYEQYF. The DNA of the CDR3 is TGTGCCACGCGCGGGACAGGGGACTACGAGCAGTACTTC.

The genes are TRBV5-6 and TRBJ1-3; D gene uncertain. Between the trimmed V and J ends, which lost 4 bases and 2 bases, there was a span of 10 bases. Germline CDR1 is SGHDT and CDR2 is YYEEEE. The CDR3 has 14 residues. Here the CDR3 DNA reads TGTGCCAGCAGCCCCGGTGGGGCTGGAAACACCATATATTTT. It codes for CASSPGGAGNTIYF.

V gene TRBV7-8 combines with J gene TRBJ2-7; D uncertain. CDR3 length: 13 residues. Trimming cost V 3 bases and J 4 bases, with 10 bases left between them. Germline V gives CDR1 SGHVS, CDR2 FQNEAQ. The CDR3 sequence: CASSLGRMYEQYF. In DNA, the CDR3 is TGTGCCAGCAGCTTGGGCAGAATGTACGAGCAGTACTTC.

This chain connects TRBV19 to TRBJ2-1; 8 nucleotides line up with TRBD2. Germline CDR1 is LNHDA and CDR2 is SQIVND (reference sequence). This CDR3 region has 14 residues. The V gene end was trimmed by 8 bases and the J gene end by 4 bases; junction bases not matched to a gene: 7. In DNA, the CDR3 is TGTGCCAGTGGCAAAGCGGGAGCTTACAATGAGCAGTTCTTC. It specifies CASGKAGAYNEQFF.

The table lists this clone with a count of one. The chain links TRBV7-2 to TRBJ1-3; maybe TRBD1 (6 bases). Germline V lookup: CDR1 SGHTA, CDR2 FQGNSA. V shed 1 base and J shed 4 bases, with 8 bases lying between them. The CDR3 is 14 residues long. DNA for the CDR3: TGTGCCAGCAGCTTAGTAGGACAGGGAAACACCATATATTTT. As protein: CASSLVGQGNTIYF. Full variable domain (rest looked up from reference TRBV7-2 and TRBJ1-3): GAGVSQSPSNKVTEKGKDVELRCDPISGHTALYWYRQSLGQGLEFLIYFQGNSAPDKSGLPSDRFSAERTGGSVSTLTIQRTQQEDSAVYLCASSLVGQGNTIYFGEGSWLTVV.